The clone carrying this T cell receptor beta chain was seen more than once but under ten times. Its antigen is unknown. The data stem from a study of blood T cells in healthy people across ages. The CDR3 has 15 residues. The germline CDR1 and CDR2 sequences are SGHRS and YFSETQ. V shed 0 bases and J shed 5 bases, with 14 bases lying between them. Study-level findings and limits: A strong correlation was found between TCR beta diversity and the percentage of naive T cells. CMV infection status of these donors was not known.

A second PCR, run for about 6 to 12 cycles, used a sample-barcoded 5' primer plus a J-beta primer mix. TCRdb re-derived calls from the 5' RACE reads in MiXCR, one entry per CDR3 protein. Altogether some 940,000 distinct CDR3 sequences are present, almost 30% being singletons, with the ten largest covering roughly a tenth. These data were also filed under a second study, of T cells of mothers and their children. Per that paper: Over 9.5 million reads per mother and some 2.9 million per child were obtained.

This TCR came from a woman in her thirties or forties in good health. What was sequenced was blood. The gene calls are TRBV5-1 and TRBJ2-5, with TRBD1 as a possible D gene (5 bases). Here the CDR3 DNA reads TGCGCCAGCAGCTTGGTGGCAGGGCTTGGGGAGACCCAGTACTTC. Encoded protein: CASSLVAGLGETQYF. Full variable domain (outside the CDR3, taken from reference TRBV5-1 and TRBJ2-5): KAGVTQTPRYLIKTRGQQVTLSCSPISGHRSVSWYQQTPGQGLQFLFEYFSETQRNKGNFPGRFSGRQFSNSRSEMNVSTLELGDSALYLCASSLVAGLGETQYFGPGTRLLVL.